This T cell receptor (beta chain) was captured by sequencing in a study of cytomegalovirus exposure and HLA in healthy donors. The germline V gene has CDR1 SGHTA and CDR2 FQGTGA. The CDR3 runs 16 residues. The V end was cut by 3 bases, the J end by 0 bases, with 14 bases between. About this clone: Antigen: not known.

The PCR made use of 60 Vbeta and 13 Jbeta primers. Sequenced by immunoSEQ multiplex PCR; TCRdb stores in-frame clones only, minus some. Recorded for this sample: 38,000 or so clones. Study-wide results and caveats: A cluster of highly shared sequence variants was likely a sequencing artifact. Later work found most CMV-associated TCR beta chains apparently HLA-restricted. A later analysis linked a missense DCLRE1C variant to TCR beta V- and J-gene trimming. Earlier analysis found most TCR beta V segments productive about 90% or about 30% of the time.

The sequence derives from a man aged 25-45 years in good health and CMV-seronegative. The V call is TRBV7-3, the J call TRBJ1-1, with no clear D. Sequencing was performed on PBMCs. CDR3 protein: CASSFPRETVNTEAFF. CDR3 DNA: TGTGCCAGCAGCTTTCCCCGGGAAACCGTGAACACTGAAGCTTTCTTT.